This T cell receptor (beta chain) is from a study of T cells in Graves' hyperthyroidism and ophthalmopathy. The study's findings and limits: A model of 13 V-J pairs discriminated ophthalmopathy from stable hyperthyroidism.

Hyperthyroidism was newly diagnosed in patients aged 18 to 65 (duration under 2 months). Orbital computed tomography and thyroid ultrasound, together with serum TRAb and thyroxine and clinical symptoms, were used for diagnoses. The CDR3 consists of 16 residues. V shed 9 bases and J shed 0 bases, with 19 bases lying between them. CDR1 is SGHNT, CDR2 YYREEE, per germline (reference sequence). This clonotype was seen ten or more times. Its matching antigen is unknown. The source material, RNA transcripts, was used to amplify TCR beta CDR3 regions. Researchers ran a first-round RT-PCR on the TCR CDR3 using the HTBI primer set. TCRdb passed the multiplex PCR reads through MiXCR, listing each CDR3 protein once. This table has around 240,000 distinct CDR3 sequences, more than 14% appearing once.

This chain links TRBV5-4 with TRBJ1-5; no reliable D call. The receptor's source is a woman aged 40 to 49 with Graves' hyperthyroidism that later progressed to Graves' ophthalmopathy. Sequenced material: blood. CDR3 amino acids: CATSQKDHNSNQPQHF. Written as DNA, the CDR3 is TGTGCCACCTCCCAGAAGGATCACAATAGCAATCAGCCCCAGCATTTT.